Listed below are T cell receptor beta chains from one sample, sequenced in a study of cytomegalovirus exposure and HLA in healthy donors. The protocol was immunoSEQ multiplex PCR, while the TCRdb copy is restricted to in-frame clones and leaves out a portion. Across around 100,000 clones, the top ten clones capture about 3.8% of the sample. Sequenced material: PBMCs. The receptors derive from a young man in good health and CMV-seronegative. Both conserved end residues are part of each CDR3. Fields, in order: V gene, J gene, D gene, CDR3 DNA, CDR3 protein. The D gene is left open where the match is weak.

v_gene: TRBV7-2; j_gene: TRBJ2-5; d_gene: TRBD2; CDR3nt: TGTGCCAGCAGCTTAGCGTTTGGCGGGGGGGAGAAGACCCAGTACTTC; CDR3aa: CASSLAFGGGEKTQYF
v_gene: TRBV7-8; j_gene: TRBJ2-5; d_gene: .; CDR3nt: TGTGCCAGCAGCGCAGGGACTGTGGAAGAGACCCAGTACTTC; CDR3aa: CASSAGTVEETQYF
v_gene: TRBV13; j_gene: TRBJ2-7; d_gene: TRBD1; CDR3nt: TGTGCCAGCAGCTTAAGGGACAGCTCCTACGAGCAGTACTTC; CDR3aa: CASSLRDSSYEQYF
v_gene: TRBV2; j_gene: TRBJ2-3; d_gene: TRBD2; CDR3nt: TGTGCCAGCAGTGAAGCGGGGACTAGCGGGGACACAGATACGCAGTATTTT; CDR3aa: CASSEAGTSGDTDTQYF
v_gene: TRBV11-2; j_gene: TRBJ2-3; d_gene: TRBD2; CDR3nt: TGTGCCAGCAGCTTAGATGGGAGGGGCACAGATACGCAGTATTTT; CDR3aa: CASSLDGRGTDTQYF
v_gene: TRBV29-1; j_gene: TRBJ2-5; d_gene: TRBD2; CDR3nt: TGCAGCGTTCGTACCCAGCGGGGGCTTTACTTC; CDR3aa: CSVRTQRGLYF
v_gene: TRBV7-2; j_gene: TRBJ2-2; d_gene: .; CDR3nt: TGTGCCAGCAGCTTAAGAGGAGGCGCGGGCACCGGGGAGCTGTTTTTT; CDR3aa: CASSLRGGAGTGELFF
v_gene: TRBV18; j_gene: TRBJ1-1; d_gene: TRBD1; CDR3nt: TGTGCCAGCTCACCAACAGGGGGAACTGAAGCTTTCTTT; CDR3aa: CASSPTGGTEAFF
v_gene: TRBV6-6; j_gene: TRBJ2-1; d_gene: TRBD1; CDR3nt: TGTGCCAGCAGTCCGACAGGGGGCTCGTACAATGAGCAGTTCTTC; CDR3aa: CASSPTGGSYNEQFF
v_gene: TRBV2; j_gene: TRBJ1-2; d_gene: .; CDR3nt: TGTGCCAGCAGTGATACGGGGGTGAGCGGCTACACCTTC; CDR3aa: CASSDTGVSGYTF
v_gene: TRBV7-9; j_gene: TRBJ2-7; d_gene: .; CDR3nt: TGTGCCAGCAGCCCCCCCTGGGCACAGGCCTACTACGAGCAGTACTTC; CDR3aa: CASSPPWAQAYYEQYF
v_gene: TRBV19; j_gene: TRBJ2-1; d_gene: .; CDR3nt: TGTGCCACCAGTTTATTAGGCCAGACCCTTCGGGATGAGCAGTTCTTC; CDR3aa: CATSLLGQTLRDEQFF
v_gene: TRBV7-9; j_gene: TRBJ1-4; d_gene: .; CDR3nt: TGTGCCAGCAGCTTATCTCGGGGAATAGGAGAAAAACTGTTTTTT; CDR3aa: CASSLSRGIGEKLFF
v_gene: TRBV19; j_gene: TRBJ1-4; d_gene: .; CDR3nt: TGTGCCAGTAGTATAGACTCCGGGGGACATGAAAAACTGTTTTTT; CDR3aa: CASSIDSGGHEKLFF
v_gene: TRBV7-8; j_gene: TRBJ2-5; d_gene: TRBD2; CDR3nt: TGTGCCAGCAGCTTAGACAGCGGGGGGGCCGGGACCCAGTACTTC; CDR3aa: CASSLDSGGAGTQYF
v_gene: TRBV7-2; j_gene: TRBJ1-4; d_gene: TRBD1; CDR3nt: TGTGCCAGCAGCCGGGTCGGGACAGACCCCAATGAAAAACTGTTTTTT; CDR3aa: CASSRVGTDPNEKLFF
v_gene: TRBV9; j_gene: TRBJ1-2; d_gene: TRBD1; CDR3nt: TGTGCCAGCAGCGCGGGACAGGGTGTTCATGGCTACACCTTC; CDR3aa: CASSAGQGVHGYTF
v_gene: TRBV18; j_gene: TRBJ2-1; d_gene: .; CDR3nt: TGTGCCAGCTCACCCGGGACAAGGTCCAACAATGAGCAGTTCTTC; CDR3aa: CASSPGTRSNNEQFF
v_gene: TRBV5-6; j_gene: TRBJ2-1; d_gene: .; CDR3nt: TGTGCCAGCAGCTTGCCCTCAGAGACAATGAAGCAGTTCTTC; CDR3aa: CASSLPSETMKQFF
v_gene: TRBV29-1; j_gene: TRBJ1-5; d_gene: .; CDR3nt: TGCAGCGTTCCTTCGTGCAGGGACTTCAGCAATCAGCCCCAGCATTTT; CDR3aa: CSVPSCRDFSNQPQHF
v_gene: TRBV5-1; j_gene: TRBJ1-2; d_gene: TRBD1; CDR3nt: TGCGCCAGCAGTGGGACAGGGGGCTATGGCTACACCTTC; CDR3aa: CASSGTGGYGYTF
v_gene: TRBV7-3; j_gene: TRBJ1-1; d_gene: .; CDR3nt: TGTGCCAGCAGCTTAACCCCCGGGTCCGGCAACACTGAAGCTTTCTTT; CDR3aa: CASSLTPGSGNTEAFF
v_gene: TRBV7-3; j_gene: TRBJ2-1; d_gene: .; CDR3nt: TGTGCCAGCAGCCTAAAAGGTGCCTCGCGACTCAATGAGCAGTTCTTC; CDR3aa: CASSLKGASRLNEQFF
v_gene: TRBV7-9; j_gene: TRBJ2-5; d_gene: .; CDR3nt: TGTGCCAGCAGCCCACGGGAGACCCAGTACTTC; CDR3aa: CASSPRETQYF
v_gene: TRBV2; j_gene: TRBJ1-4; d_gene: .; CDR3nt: TGTGCCAGCACTGGAGGGCCAAATGAAAAACTGTTTTTT; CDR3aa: CASTGGPNEKLFF
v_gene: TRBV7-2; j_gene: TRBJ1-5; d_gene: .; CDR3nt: TGTGCCAGCAGCTTTCAGGAAGACCAGCCCCAGCATTTT; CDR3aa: CASSFQEDQPQHF
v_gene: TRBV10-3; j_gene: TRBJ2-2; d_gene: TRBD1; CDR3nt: TGTGCCATCAACGACAGGGGGGACACCGGGGAGCTGTTTTTT; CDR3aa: CAINDRGDTGELFF
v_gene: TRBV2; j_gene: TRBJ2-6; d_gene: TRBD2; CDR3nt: TGTGCCAGCCAGTACTTAGCGGGGGCCCCCTCTGGGGCCAACGTCCTGACTTTC; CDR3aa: CASQYLAGAPSGANVLTF
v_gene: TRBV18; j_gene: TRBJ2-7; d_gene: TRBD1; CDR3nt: TGTGCCAGCTCATCGGGACAGGGGATGGATGAGCAGTACTTC; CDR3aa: CASSSGQGMDEQYF
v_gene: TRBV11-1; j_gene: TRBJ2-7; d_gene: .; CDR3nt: TGTGCCAGCAGCTTAGCCTGGGGCGAGCAGTACTTC; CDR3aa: CASSLAWGEQYF
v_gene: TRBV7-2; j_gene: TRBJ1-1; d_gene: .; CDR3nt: TGTGCCAGCAGCCGACAGGTGGGTTCGACTGAAGCTTTCTTT; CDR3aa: CASSRQVGSTEAFF
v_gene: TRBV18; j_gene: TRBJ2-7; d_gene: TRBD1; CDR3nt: TGTGCCAGCTCACCAGCAGGGGGCACCTACGAGCAGTACTTC; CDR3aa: CASSPAGGTYEQYF
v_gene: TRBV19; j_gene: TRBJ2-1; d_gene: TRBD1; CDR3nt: TGTGCCAGTAGTTCACCGAACAGGGGGAACGAGCAGTTCTTC; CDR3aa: CASSSPNRGNEQFF
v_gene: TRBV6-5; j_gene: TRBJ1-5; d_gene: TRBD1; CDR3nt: TGTGCCAGCAGTCAGGACAGGGTAGGACAGCCCCAGCATTTT; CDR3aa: CASSQDRVGQPQHF
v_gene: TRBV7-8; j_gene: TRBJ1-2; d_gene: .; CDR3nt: TGTGCCAGCAGCTTAGCCCCGACAACGAAGGGCTACACCTTC; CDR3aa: CASSLAPTTKGYTF
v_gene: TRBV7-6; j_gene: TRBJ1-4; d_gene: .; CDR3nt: TGTGCCAGCAGCTTAGGACAGACTAATGAAAAACTGTTTTTT; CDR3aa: CASSLGQTNEKLFF
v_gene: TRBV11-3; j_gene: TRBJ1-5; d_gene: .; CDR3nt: TGTGCCAGCAGCTCCCCCCCCCAGGGAAGCAATCAGCCCCAGCATTTT; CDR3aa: CASSSPPQGSNQPQHF
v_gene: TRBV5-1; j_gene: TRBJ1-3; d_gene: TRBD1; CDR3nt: TGCGCCAGCAGCATCGACCGGGACAGGGCTGGAAACACCATATATTTT; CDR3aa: CASSIDRDRAGNTIYF
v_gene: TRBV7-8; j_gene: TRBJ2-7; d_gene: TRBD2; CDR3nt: TGTGCCAGCAGTCGGACTAGCGCCTACGAGCAGTACTTC; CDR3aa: CASSRTSAYEQYF
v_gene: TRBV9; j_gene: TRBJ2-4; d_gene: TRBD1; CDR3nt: TGTGCCAGCAGCGCCTTGGGACAGGGTCCCAAAAACATTCAGTACTTC; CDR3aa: CASSALGQGPKNIQYF
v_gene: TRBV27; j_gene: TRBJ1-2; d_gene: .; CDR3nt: TGTGCCAGCAGTTCATCCTCCTGGGCCAGGGGTTATGGCTACACCTTC; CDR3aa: CASSSSSWARGYGYTF
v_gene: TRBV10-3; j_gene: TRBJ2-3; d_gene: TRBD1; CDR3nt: TGTGCCATCAGTCTGACAGGGGCGCCTTCTGATACGCAGTATTTT; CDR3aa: CAISLTGAPSDTQYF